This TCR beta chain was obtained from a study of blood T cell repertoires in COVID-19 (dated by TCRdb to the early 2020s). Regarding the complete study: Samples covering the acute and convalescent phases of COVID-19 were provided by collaborators in the United States, Italy and Spain. The samples were drawn from two sources: the first 160 participants of the ongoing ImmuneRACE study, and 1,254 subjects contributed by 6 global collaborators. The prospective study material was composed of cDNA or gDNA derived from T cells, B-cell-depleted T cells, or PBMCs. Subjects who had been exposed to COVID-19, were actively infected with it, or had recovered from it provided the deeply sampled blood TCRbeta repertoires that made up the dataset. Nearly every sample came with metadata listing a de-identified subject ID, COVID-19 status, age in years and sex. Where available, HLA class I and class II types were obtained from metadata supplied by the sample provider rather than from assay-based typing. A freely available public database, intended as a resource for researchers studying the immune response to SARS-CoV-2, is where the repertoires were released. On the study overall, not on this receptor specifically: Clinical and demographic metadata were provided uncurated, with the amount varying by source and participant.

Collaborating institutions collected whole blood in K2EDTA tubes following their own protocols. For TCRbeta analysis, collaborators shipped samples in one of three forms: frozen whole blood, isolated PBMCs, or DNA extracted from either of those sample types. The CDR3 sequence holds 14 residues, the cysteine and phenylalanine included. The kept DNA is CDR3 alone, 42 bases in frame from the first base. CDR1 and CDR2, looked up from the germline V gene, are KGHSH and LQKENI. Clipping removes 3 bases from V and 9 bases from J, with 10 as the unmatched junction base count. TCRbeta CDR3 regions were amplified from genomic DNA using the immunoSEQ Assay, a bias-controlled multiplex PCR. The authors' analysis ran thus. The number of nucleated cells in each sample was estimated from the amplification of reference gene primers within the assay. To quantify the absolute abundance of each unique TCRbeta CDR3 rearrangement, sequence reads were collapsed and filtered. For each sample, productive Simpson clonality was calculated as the square root of Simpson's diversity index across productive rearrangements. TCRdb limited this immuneACCESS table to in-frame rearrangements with V and J called. A share of clones is missing; checked studies link under half to unresolved V genes, and the rest is unexplained. The D gene and trimming were derived from the DNA, and the V and J assignments and clone size from that table. This sample has about 140,000 clones in its table, and about four fifths of those were observed once. Of the sample, approximately 3.8% falls within the top ten clones.

Worth noting for this clone: What antigen it recognizes has not been identified. It has no much larger one-base neighbor in the sample; base qualities were not kept.

The sequence was obtained from a woman aged 55 to 70 with acute or convalescent COVID-19. The sequenced material came from peripheral blood. This sequence uses TRBV18 and TRBJ1-1; 7 bases in between match TRBD1. The nucleotide sequence reads TGTGCCAGCTCACCCGAAGGGGGCGGACGAAAAGCTTTCTTT. It encodes CASSPEGGGRKAFF.